Sequencing of this T cell receptor (beta chain) was carried out in a study of vaccination effects on CD4 cells after COVID-19. Study-level background: Among convalescent patients, two provided samples 16 days and one week before vaccination. Findings and limits, study-wide: Following vaccination, convalescents' spike-reactive clones were mostly new ones induced by the vaccine. The study enrolled few convalescent patients and sampled no early post-infection timepoints.

Here immunoSEQ multiplex PCR was the method, and the copy in TCRdb shows in-frame clones only, minus some. The table lists about 45,000 clones, under 80% of them singletons, with more than 30% in the top ten. Deletions cut 5 bases from V and 10 bases from J, with 14 bases between. The CDR3 length is 13 residues. Germline V gene lookup returns CDR1 LNHDA and CDR2 SQIVND (reference sequence). This clone was counted a few times. The antigen is undetermined. With the ViraFEST assay, the study expanded antigen-specific CD4+ T cells using viral peptide pools, then sequenced them. It was after nine to eleven days of culture that CD4+ T cells were isolated. The person's infection with SARS-CoV-2, confirmed by PCR, took place between March and December 2020. At days 3 and 7, half of the medium was exchanged for IL-2 medium.

This TCR was sampled from a human donor who had a prior SARS-CoV-2 infection. The sample consisted of CD4+ T cells from PBMCs cultured with a peptide pool, taken before COVID-19 vaccination. The V and J genes are TRBV19 and TRBJ1-4; TRBD1 might be the D (5 bases). CDR3 DNA sequence: TGTGCCAGTAGTGCCTCGGGACTGAGAAAACTGTTTTTT. It translates to CASSASGLRKLFF. The whole variable domain, filled in from reference TRBV19 and TRBJ1-4, reads DGGITQSPKYLFRKEGQNVTLSCEQNLNHDAMYWYRQDPGQGLRLIYYSQIVNDFQKGDIAEGYSVSREKKESFPLTVTSAQKNPTAFYLCASSASGLRKLFFGSGTQLSVL.